The TCR beta chain described here comes from a study of blood T cell repertoires in COVID-19. Study-wide background: There were acute and convalescent COVID-19 samples, and they came from the United States, Italy and Spain. PBMCs, B-cell-depleted T cells, or T cells were the source of the cDNA or gDNA that made up the material.

Authors' data handling: Using reference gene primer amplification, nucleated cell counts were estimated. Clones were sequenced by immunoSEQ multiplex PCR, and TCRdb holds only the in-frame ones, with some missing. V, J and clone size are taken as reported in that table, and D and trimming were inferred from the DNA itself. The profile shows 250,000 to 300,000 clones, 70% to 90% of them singletons. Germline values: CDR1 LNHDA, CDR2 SQIVND (reference sequence). This CDR3 has 17 residues. Trimming removed 6 bases at V and 0 bases at J, with 15 bases between. The chain carries TRBV19 and TRBJ2-6; D ambiguous. Sequencing input: peripheral blood. The clonotype originates from a woman aged 70-85 years with acute or convalescent COVID-19. In DNA form, the CDR3 reads TGTGCCAGTAGGAGCCCGGGTATGGGCTCTGGGGCCAACGTCCTGACTTTC. This translates into CASRSPGMGSGANVLTF.